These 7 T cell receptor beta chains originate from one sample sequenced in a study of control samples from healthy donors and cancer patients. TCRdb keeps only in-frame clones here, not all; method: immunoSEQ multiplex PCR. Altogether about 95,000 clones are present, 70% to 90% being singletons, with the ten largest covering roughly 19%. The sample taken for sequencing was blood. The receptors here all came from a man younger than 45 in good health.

As DNA, the CDR3 is TGCAGCGTGGCTACGGGGAACCTGGACACCGGGGAGCTGTTTTTT. Its protein is CSVATGNLDTGELFF. The V and J genes are TRBV29-1 and TRBJ2-2; the D gene is possibly TRBD2 (5 bases). From germline, CDR1 is SQVTM and CDR2 ANQGSEA. Trimming cost V 6 bases and J 3 bases, with 17 bases left between them. The CDR3 spans 15 residues.

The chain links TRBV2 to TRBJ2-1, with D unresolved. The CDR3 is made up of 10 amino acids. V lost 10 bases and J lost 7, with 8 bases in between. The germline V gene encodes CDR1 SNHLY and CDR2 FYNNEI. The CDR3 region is CATAFNEQFF. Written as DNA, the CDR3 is TGTGCCACAGCTTTTAATGAGCAGTTCTTC.

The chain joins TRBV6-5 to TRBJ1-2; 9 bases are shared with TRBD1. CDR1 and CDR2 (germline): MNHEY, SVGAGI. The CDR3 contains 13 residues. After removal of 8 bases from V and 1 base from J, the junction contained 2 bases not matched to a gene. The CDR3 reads CASWDRVNYGYTF. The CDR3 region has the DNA TGTGCCAGCTGGGACAGGGTTAACTATGGCTACACCTTC.

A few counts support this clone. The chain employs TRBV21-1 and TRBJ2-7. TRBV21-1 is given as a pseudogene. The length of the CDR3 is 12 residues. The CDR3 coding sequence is TGTGCCAGCATACGAAGATTCTACGAGCAGTACTTC. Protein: CASIRRFYEQYF.

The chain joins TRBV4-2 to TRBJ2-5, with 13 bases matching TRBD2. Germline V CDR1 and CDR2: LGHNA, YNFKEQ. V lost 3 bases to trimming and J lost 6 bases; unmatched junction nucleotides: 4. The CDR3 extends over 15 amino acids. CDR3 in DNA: TGTGCCAGCAGCCAGGGGACTAGCGGGGAAAAGACCCAGTACTTC. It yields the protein CASSQGTSGEKTQYF.

For the CDR3, the DNA is TGTGCCAGCAGCTCGGGCCCTCTTAATCAGCCCCAGCATTTT. Protein: CASSSGPLNQPQHF. The chain combines TRBV7-8 with TRBJ1-5; no clear D. CDR3 length equals 14 residues. Germline V gene lookup returns CDR1 SGHVS and CDR2 FQNEAQ. Trimming left V 4 bases short and J 4 bases short, with 11 bases between.

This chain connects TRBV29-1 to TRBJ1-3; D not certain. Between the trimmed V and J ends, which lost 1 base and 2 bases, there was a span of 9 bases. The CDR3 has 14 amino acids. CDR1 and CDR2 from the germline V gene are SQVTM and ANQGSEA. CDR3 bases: TGCAGCGTTGAAGTGTTCGGAACTGGAAACACCATATATTTT. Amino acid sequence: CSVEVFGTGNTIYF.